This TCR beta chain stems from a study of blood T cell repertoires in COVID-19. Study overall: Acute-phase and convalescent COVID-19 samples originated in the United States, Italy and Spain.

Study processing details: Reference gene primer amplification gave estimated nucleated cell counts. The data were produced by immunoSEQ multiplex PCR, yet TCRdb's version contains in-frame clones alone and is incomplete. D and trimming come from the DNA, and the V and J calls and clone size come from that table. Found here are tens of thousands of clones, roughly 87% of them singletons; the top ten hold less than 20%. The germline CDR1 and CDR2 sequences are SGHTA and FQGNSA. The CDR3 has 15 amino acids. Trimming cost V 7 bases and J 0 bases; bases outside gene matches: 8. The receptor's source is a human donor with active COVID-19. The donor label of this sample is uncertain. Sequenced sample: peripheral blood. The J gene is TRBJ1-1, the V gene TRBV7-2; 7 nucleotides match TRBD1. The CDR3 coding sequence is TGTGCCAGCACCCCAACCGGGACAGTGAACACTGAAGCTTTCTTT. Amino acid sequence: CASTPTGTVNTEAFF.